The T cell receptor beta chain under discussion was sequenced for a study of T cells in Graves' hyperthyroidism and ophthalmopathy. Study conclusions and caveats: Before onset, ophthalmopathy was predicted by the model a median about six months earlier. Separating ophthalmopathy from stable hyperthyroidism was achieved by a 13 V-J model. Most expanded thyroid clonotypes above 0.001 recurred in blood.

Graves' hyperthyroidism without ophthalmopathy progression within 18 months was termed stable. RNA transcripts gave rise to amplified TCR beta CDR3 regions. Initially, a first-round RT-PCR of the TCR CDR3 employed the HTBI primer set. TCRdb re-called the multiplex PCR reads through MiXCR, storing one row per CDR3 protein. The sample yields approximately 430,000 distinct CDR3 sequences, 15% to 19% seen once. The CDR3 consists of 14 residues. From germline, CDR1 is MNHNS and CDR2 SASEGT. V dropped 5 bases and J dropped 4 bases, with 12 bases sitting between them. This clonotype was seen repeatedly, ten times or more. The target antigen is unknown.

This chain joins TRBV6-1 and TRBJ2-1, with D maybe TRBD2 (5 bases). The receptor comes from a woman aged 18-29 years with Graves' hyperthyroidism. Sequences were obtained from blood. The CDR3 here is CASSKDGEYNEQFF. In DNA form, the CDR3 reads TGTGCCAGCAGTAAGGACGGGGAATACAATGAGCAGTTCTTC.